This T cell receptor (beta chain) was found in a study of cytomegalovirus exposure and HLA in healthy donors. Study background: HLA-typed donors contributed around 88 million unique TCRs, which were held in an early data release.

The PCR employed 60 Vbeta primers together with 13 Jbeta primers. Some clones are missing from TCRdb's copy, which holds only in-frame ones; the method was immunoSEQ multiplex PCR. The table has about 160,000 clones, over 70% seen once; the top ten hold 1.2%. The table lists this clone with a count of one. The V gene end was trimmed by 4 bases and the J gene end by 4 bases; junction bases not matched to a gene: 3. From germline, CDR1 is MGHDK and CDR2 SYGVNS. This CDR3 contains 15 residues. The clonotype comes from a boy aged 2 to 10 in good health and CMV-seronegative. Sequencing input: PBMCs. The chain couples TRBV25-1 to TRBJ2-2; 10 bases agree with TRBD1. The CDR3 here is CASSGQGAGTGELFF. The CDR3 coding sequence is TGTGCCAGCAGTGGACAGGGGGCCGGCACCGGGGAGCTGTTTTTT.